This passage covers 8 T cell receptor beta chains from one sample sequenced in a study of early T cells in non-severe SARS-CoV-2 infection. One entry per CDR3 protein results from TCRdb running MiXCR on the 5' RACE reads. The repertoire holds more than 65,000 distinct CDR3 sequences, with more than 14% as singletons. The starting material was whole blood, obtained at baseline. These receptors were obtained from an adult who was a healthcare worker with PCR-confirmed SARS-CoV-2 infection or an uninfected control (not recorded which).

This clonotype has a handful of counts. The V call is TRBV7-3, the J call TRBJ2-1; weak D call: TRBD2 (6 bases). The V gene lost 1 base and the J gene lost 7 bases, with 23 bases spanning the gap. Germline CDR1 SGHTA, CDR2 FQGTGA. The CDR3 consists of 18 residues. Here the CDR3 reads CASSLMPPASASGNEQFF. For the CDR3, the DNA is TGTGCCAGCAGCTTAATGCCGCCTGCTAGCGCCAGCGGGAATGAGCAGTTCTTC.

In its sample, this clonotype was seen many times. The V gene is TRBV5-4, the J gene TRBJ1-1; 9 positions agree with TRBD1. V was clipped by 4 bases and J by 0 bases; unmatched bases: 4. Germline CDR1 is SGHNT and CDR2 is YYREEE (reference sequence). The CDR3 runs to 15 residues. The CDR3 here is CASSLQGALNTEAFF. In nucleotides, the CDR3 is TGTGCCAGCAGCCTACAGGGGGCTTTGAACACTGAAGCTTTCTTT.

The sample holds many counts of this clonotype. The chain combines TRBV7-8 with TRBJ2-2, with D unclear. The CDR3 has 13 residues. The V gene's germline CDR1 is SGHVS and CDR2 FQNEAQ. V was pared by 7 bases and J by 4 bases, with 10 bases between. CDR3 sequence (DNA): TGTGCCAGCAATCTGTTGGGCACCGGGGAGCTGTTTTTT. This codes for CASNLLGTGELFF.

This clonotype was detected ten times or more. The CDR3 loop is CASSPHGTGGFYTQYF. Here the CDR3 DNA reads TGTGCCAGCAGCCCCCACGGGACAGGGGGCTTCTATACGCAGTATTTT. V usage is TRBV9 and J usage is TRBJ2-3, with 12 bases that match TRBD1. J gave up 7 bases and V 4 bases, and 10 bases lay outside the gene matches. CDR1 is SGDLS, CDR2 YYNGEE, per germline. There are 16 residues in the CDR3.

The J gene is TRBJ2-7, the V gene TRBV19; the D is unclear. Per the germline V gene, CDR1 is LNHDA and CDR2 is SQIVND (reference sequence). Trimming removed 3 bases at V and 2 bases at J, with 11 bases between. The CDR3 sequence is 14 residues long. Here the CDR3 DNA reads TGTGCCAGTAGTATGAGTGCCGAAACCTACGAGCAGTACTTC. This sequence encodes CASSMSAETYEQYF.

Ten or more counts support this clonotype. The chain couples TRBV27 to TRBJ2-2; 12 positions agree with TRBD2. CDR1 is MNHEY and CDR2 is SMNVEV in the germline V gene (reference sequence). The J segment lost 6 bases and the V segment lost 5 bases, leaving 4 bases of the junction unmatched. CDR3 length: 15 amino acids. CDR3 protein: CASSPRLAGAGELFF. CDR3 nucleotide sequence: TGTGCCAGCAGTCCAAGACTAGCGGGAGCCGGGGAGCTGTTTTTT.

The chain is built from TRBV25-1 and TRBJ2-3, with TRBD2 matching over 10 bases. V dropped 8 bases and J dropped 5; count of bases not matched to a gene: 13. The CDR3 has 16 amino acids. Germline CDR1 reads MGHDK; CDR2 reads SYGVNS. This CDR3 reads CASSPRGAGGVDTQYF. The CDR3 region has the DNA TGTGCCAGCTCTCCGCGGGGAGCGGGAGGGGTAGATACGCAGTATTTT.

This clonotype was found a few times. The CDR3 reads CASSLVTGEQTQYF. In DNA, the CDR3 is TGCGCCAGCAGCTTGGTGACAGGCGAACAGACCCAGTACTTC. This rearrangement joins TRBV5-1 to TRBJ2-5; maybe TRBD1 (6 bases). Germline CDR1 reads SGHRS; CDR2 reads YFSETQ. The CDR3 has 14 amino acids. V lost 0 bases and J 6 bases, leaving 12 bases between the germline ends.